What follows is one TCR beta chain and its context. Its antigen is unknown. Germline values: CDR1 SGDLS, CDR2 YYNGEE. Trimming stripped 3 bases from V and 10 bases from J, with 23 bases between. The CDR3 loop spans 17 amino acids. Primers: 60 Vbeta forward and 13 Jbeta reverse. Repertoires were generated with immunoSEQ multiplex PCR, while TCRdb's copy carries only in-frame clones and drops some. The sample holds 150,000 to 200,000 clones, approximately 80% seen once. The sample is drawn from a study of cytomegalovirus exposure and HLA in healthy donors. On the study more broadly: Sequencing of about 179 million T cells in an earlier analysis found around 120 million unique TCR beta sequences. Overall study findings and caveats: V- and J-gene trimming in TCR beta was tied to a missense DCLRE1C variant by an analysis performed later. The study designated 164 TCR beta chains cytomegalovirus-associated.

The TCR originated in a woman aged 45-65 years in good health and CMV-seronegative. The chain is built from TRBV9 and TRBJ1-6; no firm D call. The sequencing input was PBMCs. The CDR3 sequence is CASSAPAGQPFASPLHF. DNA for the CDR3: TGTGCCAGCAGCGCCCCCGCGGGCCAACCCTTCGCCTCACCCCTCCACTTT. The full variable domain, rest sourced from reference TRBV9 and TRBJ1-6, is DSGVTQTPKHLITATGQRVTLRCSPRSGDLSVYWYQQSLDQGLQFLIQYYNGEERAKGNILERFSAQQFPDLHSELNLSSLELGDSALYFCASSAPAGQPFASPLHFGNGTRLTVT.